The 9 T cell receptor beta chains below were found in one sample sequenced in a study of radiation and T cells in renal cell carcinoma. Method: immunoSEQ multiplex PCR; TCRdb's copy keeps in-frame clones and lacks some. The repertoire holds 130,000 to 150,000 clones, with approximately 86% as singletons. As to time point: blood 4 weeks post-SBRT, at nephrectomy. Treatment noted: 15 Gy SBRT to primary tumor, nephrectomy 4 weeks later. This sample comprised blood, obtained from a patient whose treatment included radiotherapy and nephrectomy. These receptors were obtained from a woman aged 45-65 years with renal cell carcinoma.

The chain is built from TRBV18 and TRBJ2-7; 10 bases agree with TRBD2. The J segment lost 2 bases and the V segment lost 6 bases, leaving 4 bases of the junction unmatched. Germline loops: CDR1 KGHSH, CDR2 LQKENI. This CDR3 comprises 14 residues. As DNA, the CDR3 is TGTGCCAGCTCGCTAGCGGGGGACCCCTACGAGCAGTACTTC. Its translation: CASSLAGDPYEQYF.

The chain combines TRBV5-1 with TRBJ2-5, with 8 bases fitting TRBD2. Per germline, CDR1 SGHRS and CDR2 YFSETQ. J gave up 5 bases and V 7 bases, and 7 bases lay outside the gene matches. The CDR3 sequence is 13 residues long. CDR3 sequence: CASASGGGETQYF. Here the CDR3 DNA reads TGCGCCAGCGCGTCGGGAGGGGGGGAGACCCAGTACTTC.

The chain combines TRBV2 with TRBJ2-3; TRBD2 matches at 9 bases. From germline, CDR1 is SNHLY and CDR2 FYNNEI. CDR3 length equals 17 residues. Trimming removed 3 bases from V and 6 bases from J; junction bases left unmatched: 13. DNA of the CDR3: TGTGCCAGCAGTGACGCCCTAGCGGGATCAGGGCGGGATACGCAGTATTTT. Its translation: CASSDALAGSGRDTQYF. Full variable domain (rest looked up from reference TRBV2 and TRBJ2-3): EPEVTQTPSHQVTQMGQEVILRCVPISNHLYFYWYRQILGQKVEFLVSFYNNEISEKSEIFDDQFSVERPDGSNFTLKIRSTKLEDSAMYFCASSDALAGSGRDTQYFGPGTRLTVL.

This clone has just one count. The V gene is TRBV7-2, the J gene TRBJ2-2, with TRBD2 as a possible D gene (6 bases). The CDR3 runs to 14 residues. Germline CDR1 SGHTA, CDR2 FQGNSA. Trimming removed 1 base at V and 4 bases at J, with 7 bases between. The CDR3, as DNA: TGTGCCAGCAGCTTAGGTAGCGGCACCGGGGAGCTGTTTTTT. Amino acids: CASSLGSGTGELFF.

This sequence joins TRBV14 and TRBJ1-2, with D uncertain. Germline lookup yields CDR1 SGHDN and CDR2 FVKESK. V was pared by 3 bases and J by 6 bases, with 11 bases between. There are 13 residues in the CDR3. The CDR3 nucleotides are TGTGCCAGCAGCCAGGATCTTAGCCATGGCTACACCTTC. It is translated as CASSQDLSHGYTF.

The rearrangement links TRBV14 to TRBJ2-7; 8 bases map to TRBD1. In germline, CDR1 is SGHDN, CDR2 FVKESK. This CDR3 contains 16 residues. Germline trimming cut 4 bases from V and 3 bases from J; bases unmatched to any gene: 11. The CDR3 spells CASSRNRGARSYEQYF. In DNA, the CDR3 is TGTGCCAGCAGCCGAAACAGGGGGGCAAGGAGCTACGAGCAGTACTTC.

J is TRBJ2-2 and V is TRBV9; D may be TRBD2 (5 bases). V gave up 7 bases and J gave up 1 base, with 14 bases separating them. This CDR3 comprises 15 residues. Germline CDR1 SGDLS, CDR2 YYNGEE. CDR3 region: CASQREGRNTGELFF. The CDR3 DNA is TGTGCCAGCCAAAGGGAAGGGAGGAACACCGGGGAGCTGTTTTTT.

The chain is built from TRBV28 and TRBJ2-7, with a weak D call TRBD2 (6 bases). This CDR3 has 13 amino acids. CDR1 and CDR2 from the germline V gene are MDHEN and SYDVKM. With 6 bases removed from V and 4 bases from J, the gap between germline ends came to 13 bases. The CDR3 loop is CASSPGLSYEQYF. The CDR3 DNA reads as TGTGCCAGCAGCCCGGGACTTTCGTACGAGCAGTACTTC.

The chain couples TRBV7-2 to TRBJ1-2; D unresolved. The V gene lost 4 bases and the J gene lost 6 bases, with 15 bases spanning the gap. Germline V gene data show CDR1 as SGHTA and CDR2 as FQGNSA. The CDR3 has 14 residues. The CDR3 is CASSSRAEWDGYTF. Here the CDR3 DNA reads TGTGCCAGCAGCTCGAGAGCCGAATGGGATGGCTACACCTTC.